A selection of T cell receptor beta chains follows, all from one sample in a study of T cell responses to AZD1222 COVID-19 vaccine. Only in-frame clones appear in the TCRdb table, and some are missing; sequencing was by immunoSEQ multiplex PCR. Of roughly 150,000 clones detected, around 90% appear once; the ten largest clones hold less than 1.3%. The material was peripheral blood, obtained 28 days after the second AZD1222 dose. The receptors shown here come from an adult who received the AZD1222 COVID-19 vaccine. Both conserved end residues are part of each CDR3. A D gene is named only where the DNA matches it firmly. Clone size is stated in some rows and not others, as once, few, many or a class when expanded.

V: TRBV5-1; J: TRBJ2-7; size: -; length: 14; D: -; DNA: TGCGCCAGCAGCTCGGCCAGGAGGTCTCTCGAGCAGTACTTC; CDR3: CASSSARRSLEQYF
V: TRBV21-1; J: TRBJ2-3; size: -; length: 19; D: -; DNA: TGTGCCAGCAGCGCTCAACCGGTCCGGGGGCCCACCCACACAGATACGCAGTATTTT; CDR3: CASSAQPVRGPTHTDTQYF
V: TRBV29-1; J: TRBJ1-2; size: -; length: 11; D: -; DNA: TGCAGCGTTACGGCTAACTATGGCTACACCTTC; CDR3: CSVTANYGYTF
V: TRBV4-3; J: TRBJ1-2; size: once; length: 19; D: -; DNA: TGCGCCAGCAGCCAAGATCGGTGGGGCTCGTCAGGGGAGGGCTATGGCTACACCTTC; CDR3: CASSQDRWGSSGEGYGYTF
V: TRBV27; J: TRBJ2-1; size: once; length: 16; D: -; DNA: TGTGCCAGCAGTTCTCCCGGGAGACGGAGGGTCAATGAGCAGTTCTTC; CDR3: CASSSPGRRRVNEQFF
V: TRBV3-1/TRBV3-2; J: TRBJ2-7; size: -; length: 15; D: -; DNA: TGTGCCAGCAGCCAAGTGGGGGCCTACTCCTACGAGCAGTACTTC; CDR3: CASSQVGAYSYEQYF
V: TRBV3-1/TRBV3-2; J: TRBJ2-3; size: -; length: 13; D: -; DNA: TGTGCCAGCAGCCAAGAAGCGAAAGATACGCAGTATTTT; CDR3: CASSQEAKDTQYF
V: TRBV7-9; J: TRBJ1-5; size: -; length: 16; D: -; DNA: TGTGCCAGCAGCCCCATGTTGAGCCAGGATACTCAGCCCCAGCATTTT; CDR3: CASSPMLSQDTQPQHF
V: TRBV2; J: TRBJ2-3; size: -; length: 13; D: -; DNA: TGTGCCAGCATGGGCTCAGGGACAGATACGCAGTATTTT; CDR3: CASMGSGTDTQYF
V: TRBV4-1; J: TRBJ2-3; size: -; length: 13; D: -; DNA: TGCGCCAGCAGCCAAGACCAGCTTAATACGCAGTATTTT; CDR3: CASSQDQLNTQYF
V: TRBV21-1; J: TRBJ2-7; size: few; length: 16; D: -; DNA: TGTGCCAGCAGCAACCAAAAACAGGGACGGCTCTACGAGCAGTACTTC; CDR3: CASSNQKQGRLYEQYF
V: TRBV3-1/TRBV3-2; J: TRBJ1-2; size: -; length: 11; D: -; DNA: TGTGCCAGCAGCCAAGCATGGGGCTACACCTTC; CDR3: CASSQAWGYTF
V: TRBV4-1; J: TRBJ2-5; size: -; length: 16; D: TRBD2; DNA: TGCGCCAGCAGCCAAATTTTAGCGGGGGGGCGAGAGACCCAGTACTTC; CDR3: CASSQILAGGRETQYF
V: TRBV12-3/TRBV12-4; J: TRBJ2-1; size: -; length: 12; D: -; DNA: TGTGCCAGCAGTTTATGGCTTAATGAGCAGTTCTTC; CDR3: CASSLWLNEQFF
V: TRBV19; J: TRBJ2-1; size: -; length: 16; D: TRBD2; DNA: TGTGCCAGTAGTTTTCGGACTAGCGGGGAATACAATGAGCAGTTCTTC; CDR3: CASSFRTSGEYNEQFF
V: TRBV11-2; J: TRBJ1-4; size: -; length: 12; D: -; DNA: TGTGCCAGCAGGGGGGAAGGTGAAAAACTGTTTTTT; CDR3: CASRGEGEKLFF
V: TRBV6-6; J: TRBJ2-5; size: -; length: 12; D: -; DNA: TGTGCCAGTCCCCAGGCCTCAGAGACCCAGTACTTC; CDR3: CASPQASETQYF
V: TRBV6-4; J: TRBJ2-3; size: -; length: 14; D: TRBD2; DNA: TGTGCCAGCAGTGACGGCCGGGGGGGAGATACGCAGTATTTT; CDR3: CASSDGRGGDTQYF
V: TRBV10-2; J: TRBJ1-5; size: -; length: 12; D: TRBD1; DNA: TGCGCCAGCAGTGGTACGGACAGGCTCCTAAATTTT; CDR3: CASSGTDRLLNF
V: TRBV5-6; J: TRBJ2-2; size: -; length: 16; D: -; DNA: TGTGCCAGCAGCCGCCCGAGCTGGGCGGGCACCGGGGAGCTGTTTTTT; CDR3: CASSRPSWAGTGELFF
V: TRBV7-2; J: TRBJ2-7; size: -; length: 16; D: TRBD2; DNA: TGTGCCAGCAGCTCGACCAGGGCGGGGGGATCCTACGAGCAGTACTTC; CDR3: CASSSTRAGGSYEQYF
V: TRBV11-2; J: TRBJ2-7; size: -; length: 12; D: -; DNA: TGTGCCAGCAGCTCCCTCTCCTACGAGCAGTACTTC; CDR3: CASSSLSYEQYF
V: TRBV27; J: TRBJ2-2; size: -; length: 13; D: -; DNA: TGTGCCAGCAGTCCGAGCGCCGCCGGGGAGCTGTTTTTT; CDR3: CASSPSAAGELFF
V: TRBV7-8; J: TRBJ1-1; size: -; length: 15; D: TRBD1; DNA: TGTGCCAGCAGCTTTTCCGGGACAGGGAACACTGAAGCTTTCTTT; CDR3: CASSFSGTGNTEAFF
V: TRBV29-1; J: TRBJ1-2; size: few; length: 14; D: -; DNA: TGCAGCGTTGAAGGCCCGGGCAGGGGTTATGGCTACACCTTC; CDR3: CSVEGPGRGYGYTF
V: TRBV7-8; J: TRBJ2-3; size: -; length: 17; D: TRBD2; DNA: TGTGCCAGCAGCTTAGGAGAGGGACTAGCGGAGACAGATACGCAGTATTTT; CDR3: CASSLGEGLAETDTQYF
V: TRBV11-2; J: TRBJ2-2; size: -; length: 15; D: TRBD2; DNA: TGTGCCAGCAGCATTCAGCGGGGGCACACCGGGGAGCTGTTTTTT; CDR3: CASSIQRGHTGELFF
V: TRBV5-4; J: TRBJ2-1; size: -; length: 15; D: -; DNA: TGTGCCAGCAGCTTGAACAGGAACTCCTACAATGAGCAGTTCTTC; CDR3: CASSLNRNSYNEQFF
V: TRBV7-9; J: TRBJ2-1; size: -; length: 16; D: TRBD1; DNA: TGTGCCAGCAGCCCCGACAGGGCGAGCTCCTACAATGAGCAGTTCTTC; CDR3: CASSPDRASSYNEQFF
V: TRBV12-5; J: TRBJ1-6; size: -; length: 15; D: TRBD1; DNA: TGTGCTAGTGGCAGGGGACAGGGGGACGGTTCACCCCTCCACTTT; CDR3: CASGRGQGDGSPLHF
V: TRBV10-1; J: TRBJ1-1; size: -; length: 13; D: -; DNA: TGCGCCAGCAGTTGGGGGAAAGGCACTGAAGCTTTCTTT; CDR3: CASSWGKGTEAFF
V: TRBV2; J: TRBJ2-1; size: -; length: 17; D: TRBD2; DNA: TGTGCCAGCAGTGAAGGGACTAGCGGGGCCTCCTACAATGAGCAGTTCTTC; CDR3: CASSEGTSGASYNEQFF
V: TRBV4-1; J: TRBJ2-4; size: once; length: 13; D: -; DNA: TGCGCCAGCAGCAAACCCGGGAACACCATTCAGTACTTC; CDR3: CASSKPGNTIQYF
V: TRBV5-6; J: TRBJ1-4; size: -; length: 15; D: -; DNA: TGTGCCAGCAGCTTGGCGGGACACTCTAATGAAAAACTGTTTTTT; CDR3: CASSLAGHSNEKLFF
V: TRBV12-3/TRBV12-4; J: TRBJ2-7; size: -; length: 12; D: -; DNA: TGTGCCAGCAGTCTTACTTACTACGAGCAGTACTTC; CDR3: CASSLTYYEQYF
V: TRBV9; J: TRBJ2-6; size: once; length: 16; D: -; DNA: TGTGCCAGCAGCGTACCCAGGGTCTCTGGGGCCAACGTCCTGACTTTC; CDR3: CASSVPRVSGANVLTF
V: TRBV6-5; J: TRBJ2-5; size: -; length: 15; D: -; DNA: TGTGCCAGCACTTGGGGGTTAGGGAACCAAGAGACCCAGTACTTC; CDR3: CASTWGLGNQETQYF
V: TRBV7-9; J: TRBJ1-1; size: -; length: 12; D: -; DNA: TGTGCCAGCAGCCTAGGGGACAAGTCAGCTTTCTTT; CDR3: CASSLGDKSAFF
V: TRBV6-2/TRBV6-3; J: TRBJ1-1; size: once; length: 13; D: -; DNA: TGTGCCAGCAGCCCGTGGGTAAACACTGAAGCTTTCTTT; CDR3: CASSPWVNTEAFF
V: TRBV7-8; J: TRBJ1-1; size: once; length: 13; D: -; DNA: TGTGCCAGCAGCTCCTACCGGGACCCTGAAGCTTTCTTT; CDR3: CASSSYRDPEAFF
V: TRBV29-1; J: TRBJ1-6; size: few; length: 13; D: -; DNA: TGCAGCGTCCGGCTCAACCCGGGGTCACCCCTCCACTTT; CDR3: CSVRLNPGSPLHF
V: TRBV11-2; J: TRBJ2-1; size: -; length: 15; D: TRBD1; DNA: TGTGCCAGCAGCCCCCGGGACAGGGGTGTCAATGAGCAGTTCTTC; CDR3: CASSPRDRGVNEQFF
V: TRBV3-1/TRBV3-2; J: TRBJ1-2; size: -; length: 12; D: -; DNA: TGTGCCAGCAGCCCAAACAGGGTTGGCTACACCTTC; CDR3: CASSPNRVGYTF
V: TRBV2; J: TRBJ1-1; size: -; length: 14; D: -; DNA: TGTGCCAGCAGGGGACGGACGGTGAACACTGAAGCTTTCTTT; CDR3: CASRGRTVNTEAFF
V: TRBV7-9; J: TRBJ1-2; size: few; length: 12; D: TRBD1; DNA: TGTGCCAGCAGCCGGGAGACAGGGGTTAAGGACTTC; CDR3: CASSRETGVKDF
V: TRBV18; J: TRBJ2-5; size: -; length: 14; D: -; DNA: TGTGCCAGCTCACCACTAGTGGACGGAGAGACCCAGTACTTC; CDR3: CASSPLVDGETQYF
V: TRBV10-1; J: TRBJ2-5; size: -; length: 15; D: -; DNA: TGCGCCAGCAGTGAGTCGAGGGTCGGTCTGGAGACCCAGTACTTC; CDR3: CASSESRVGLETQYF
V: TRBV9; J: TRBJ2-7; size: -; length: 12; D: -; DNA: TGTGCCAGCAGCGTTGAGGGTAACGAGCAGTACTTC; CDR3: CASSVEGNEQYF
V: TRBV5-1; J: TRBJ1-2; size: -; length: 14; D: -; DNA: TGCGCCAGCAGCTTGGCGGACCCTGCGTATGGCTACACCTTC; CDR3: CASSLADPAYGYTF
V: TRBV4-2; J: TRBJ1-3; size: once; length: 17; D: -; DNA: TGTGCCAGCAGCCAAGGACTCCGGGAGATCTCTGGAAACACCATATATTTT; CDR3: CASSQGLREISGNTIYF